This TCR beta chain was recorded in a study of blood T cell repertoires in COVID-19. Overall study: COVID-19 samples collected from the United States, Italy and Spain covered acute and convalescent phases. Sources were T cells, B-cell-depleted T cells, or PBMCs; the material itself was cDNA or gDNA.

The authors' processing: Estimation of nucleated cell counts relied on the amplification of reference gene primers. Here immunoSEQ multiplex PCR was the method, and the copy in TCRdb shows in-frame clones only, minus some. From that table come the V and J calls and clone size; the DNA was used to work out D and trimming. The data hold roughly 150,000 clones, with around three quarters observed a single time. Germline V gene data show CDR1 as LGHDT and CDR2 as YNNKEL (reference sequence). The V segment lost 2 bases and the J segment 6 bases; nucleotides outside the gene matches: 4. The CDR3 covers 15 residues.

The TCR was taken from a man in his sixties with acute or convalescent COVID-19. The V call is TRBV3-1 (or the pseudogene TRBV3-2), the J call TRBJ1-6, with 7 nucleotides matching TRBD1. The specimen was peripheral blood. Here the CDR3 DNA reads TGTGCCAGCAGCCAACCCGGACAGGTTAATTCACCCCTCCACTTT. The encoded protein is CASSQPGQVNSPLHF.